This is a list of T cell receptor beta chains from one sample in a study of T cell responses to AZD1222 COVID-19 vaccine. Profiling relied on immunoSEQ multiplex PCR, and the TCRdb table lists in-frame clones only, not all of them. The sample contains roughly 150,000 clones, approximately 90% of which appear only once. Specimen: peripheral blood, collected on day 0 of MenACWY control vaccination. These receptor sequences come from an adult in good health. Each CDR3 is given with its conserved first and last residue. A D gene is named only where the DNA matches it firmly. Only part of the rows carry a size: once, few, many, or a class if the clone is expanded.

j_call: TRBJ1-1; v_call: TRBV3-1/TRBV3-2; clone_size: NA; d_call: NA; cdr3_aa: CASNPGGTGGTNTEAFF; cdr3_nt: TGTGCCAGCAACCCAGGAGGGACCGGCGGTACGAACACTGAAGCTTTCTTT
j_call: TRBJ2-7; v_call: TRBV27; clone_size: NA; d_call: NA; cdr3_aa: CASSLKGAYEQYF; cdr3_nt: TGTGCCAGCAGTCTCAAAGGGGCCTACGAGCAGTACTTC
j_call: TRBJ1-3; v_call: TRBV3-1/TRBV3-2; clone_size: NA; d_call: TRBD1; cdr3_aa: CASSPGTGRNTIYF; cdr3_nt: TGTGCCAGCAGCCCGGGGACAGGGAGGAACACCATATATTTT
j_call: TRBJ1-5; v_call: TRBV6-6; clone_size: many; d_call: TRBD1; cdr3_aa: CASSDPGTVEQPQHF; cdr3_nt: TGTGCCAGCAGTGACCCCGGGACAGTAGAGCAGCCCCAGCATTTT
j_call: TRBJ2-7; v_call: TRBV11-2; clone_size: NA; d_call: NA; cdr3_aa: CASSLDLDRGFYEQYF; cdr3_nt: TGTGCCAGCAGCTTAGATCTTGATAGGGGGTTCTACGAGCAGTACTTC
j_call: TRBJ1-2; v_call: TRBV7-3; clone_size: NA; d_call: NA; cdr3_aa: CASSLVQGNYGYTF; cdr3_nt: TGTGCCAGCAGCTTGGTACAGGGTAACTATGGCTACACCTTC
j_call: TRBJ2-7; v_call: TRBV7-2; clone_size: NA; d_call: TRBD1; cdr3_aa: CASSTGAGYGEQYF; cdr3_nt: TGTGCCAGCAGCACAGGGGCCGGTTATGGCGAGCAGTACTTC
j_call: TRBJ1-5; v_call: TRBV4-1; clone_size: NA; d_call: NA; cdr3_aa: CASSQRTASNQPQHF; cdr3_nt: TGCGCCAGCAGCCAACGGACGGCTAGCAATCAGCCCCAGCATTTT
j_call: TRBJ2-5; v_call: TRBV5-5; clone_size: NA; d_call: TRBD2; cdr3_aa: CASSLVGSGGETQYF; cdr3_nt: TGTGCCAGCAGCTTGGTTGGTAGCGGGGGTGAGACCCAGTACTTC
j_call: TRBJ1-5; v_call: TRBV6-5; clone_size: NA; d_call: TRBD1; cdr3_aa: CASSLAQTGRNQPQHF; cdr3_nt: TGTGCCAGCAGTTTGGCCCAGACAGGGCGGAATCAGCCCCAGCATTTT
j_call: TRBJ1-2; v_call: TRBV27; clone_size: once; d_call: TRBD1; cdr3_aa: CASSPQGQGSYGYTF; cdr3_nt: TGTGCCAGCAGTCCCCAGGGACAGGGGTCTTATGGCTACACCTTC
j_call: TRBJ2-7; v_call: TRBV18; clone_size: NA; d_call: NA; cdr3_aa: CASSSGYEQYF; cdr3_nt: TGTGCCAGCTCTTCCGGCTACGAGCAGTACTTC
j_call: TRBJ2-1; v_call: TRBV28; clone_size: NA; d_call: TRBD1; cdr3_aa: CASHSMTGVTYNEQFF; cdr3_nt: TGTGCCAGCCACAGTATGACAGGGGTCACCTACAATGAGCAGTTCTTC
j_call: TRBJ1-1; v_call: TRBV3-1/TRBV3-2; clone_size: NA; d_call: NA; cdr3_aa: CASSQAQTENTEAFF; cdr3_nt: TGTGCCAGCAGCCAAGCCCAGACAGAGAACACTGAAGCTTTCTTT
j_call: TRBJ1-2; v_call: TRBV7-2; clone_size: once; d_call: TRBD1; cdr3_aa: CASSFPGQLNYGYTF; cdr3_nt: TGTGCCAGCAGCTTCCCGGGACAGTTGAACTATGGCTACACCTTC
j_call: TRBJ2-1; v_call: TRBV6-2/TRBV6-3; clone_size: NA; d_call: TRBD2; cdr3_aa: CASSYSTSGSYNEQFF; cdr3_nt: TGTGCCAGCAGTTACTCGACTAGCGGGTCCTACAATGAGCAGTTCTTC
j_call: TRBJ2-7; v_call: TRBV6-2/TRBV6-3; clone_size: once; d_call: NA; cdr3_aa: CASSNRDPTYEQYF; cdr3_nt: TGTGCCAGCAGCAACAGGGACCCCACCTACGAGCAGTACTTC
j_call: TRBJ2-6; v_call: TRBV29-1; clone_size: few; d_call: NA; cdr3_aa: CSVRLDSGANVLTF; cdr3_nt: TGCAGCGTTCGACTAGACTCTGGGGCCAACGTCCTGACTTTC
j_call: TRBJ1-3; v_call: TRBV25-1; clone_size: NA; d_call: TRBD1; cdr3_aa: CASSGLYRGRGNTIYF; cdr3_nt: TGTGCCAGCAGTGGCCTATACAGGGGCCGGGGAAACACCATATATTTT
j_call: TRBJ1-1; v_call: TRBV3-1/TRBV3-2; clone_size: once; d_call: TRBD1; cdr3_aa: CASSRQGDGKAFF; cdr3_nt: TGTGCCAGCAGCAGACAGGGGGACGGAAAAGCTTTCTTT
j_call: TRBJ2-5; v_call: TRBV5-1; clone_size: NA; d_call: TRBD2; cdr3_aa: CASSLGREGQETQYF; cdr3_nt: TGCGCCAGCAGCTTGGGCAGGGAGGGCCAAGAGACCCAGTACTTC
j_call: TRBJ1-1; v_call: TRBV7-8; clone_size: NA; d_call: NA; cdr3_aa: CASSLGGATEAFF; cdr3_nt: TGTGCCAGCAGCTTAGGAGGGGCCACTGAAGCTTTCTTT
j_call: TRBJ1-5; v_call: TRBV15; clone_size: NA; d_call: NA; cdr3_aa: CATSSAGLAQPQHF; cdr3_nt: TGTGCCACCAGCAGCGCAGGGTTGGCTCAGCCCCAGCATTTT
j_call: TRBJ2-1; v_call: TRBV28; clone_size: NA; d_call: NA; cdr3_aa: CASEGNEQFF; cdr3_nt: TGTGCCAGCGAGGGTAATGAGCAGTTCTTC
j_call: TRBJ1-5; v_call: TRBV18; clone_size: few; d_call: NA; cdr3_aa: CASSPDRAIEPQHF; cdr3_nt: TGTGCCAGCTCACCAGACCGGGCCATCGAGCCCCAGCATTTT
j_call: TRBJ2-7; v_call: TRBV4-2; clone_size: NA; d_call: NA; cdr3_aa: CASSQGVATEQYF; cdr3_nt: TGTGCCAGCAGCCAGGGTGTCGCGACCGAGCAGTACTTC
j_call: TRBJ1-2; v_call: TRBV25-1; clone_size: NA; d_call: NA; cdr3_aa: CASSGHSGANYGYTF; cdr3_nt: TGTGCCAGCAGTGGACACAGCGGAGCTAACTATGGCTACACCTTC
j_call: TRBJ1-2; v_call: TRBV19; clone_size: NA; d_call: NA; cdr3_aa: CASSIPTGTYGYTF; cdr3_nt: TGTGCCAGTAGTATACCGACAGGAACCTATGGCTACACCTTC
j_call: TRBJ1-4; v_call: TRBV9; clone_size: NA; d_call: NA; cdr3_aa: CASSNSPGHNPHTTNEKLFF; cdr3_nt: TGTGCCAGCAGCAATTCCCCGGGACATAATCCCCATACAACTAATGAAAAACTGTTTTTT
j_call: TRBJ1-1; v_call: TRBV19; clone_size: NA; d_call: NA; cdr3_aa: CASSTSRPMSTEAFF; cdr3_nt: TGTGCCAGTAGTACCAGTAGGCCGATGTCCACTGAAGCTTTCTTT
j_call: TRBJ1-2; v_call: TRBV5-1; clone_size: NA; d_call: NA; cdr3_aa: CASSLKGNYGYTF; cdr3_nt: TGCGCCAGCAGCTTGAAGGGTAACTATGGCTACACCTTC
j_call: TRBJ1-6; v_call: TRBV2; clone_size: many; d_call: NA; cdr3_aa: CASSDGILGYNSPLHF; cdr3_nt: TGTGCCAGCAGTGACGGGATTCTGGGTTATAATTCACCCCTCCACTTT
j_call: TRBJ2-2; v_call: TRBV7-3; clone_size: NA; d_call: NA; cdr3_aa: CASSSGGELFF; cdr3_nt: TGTGCCAGCAGTAGCGGCGGGGAGCTGTTTTTT
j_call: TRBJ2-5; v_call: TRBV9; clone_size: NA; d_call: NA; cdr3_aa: CASSVGLVLQETQYF; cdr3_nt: TGTGCCAGCAGCGTAGGATTAGTCCTCCAAGAGACCCAGTACTTC
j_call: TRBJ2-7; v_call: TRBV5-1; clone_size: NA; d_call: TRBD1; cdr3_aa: CASSFSGTDYEQYF; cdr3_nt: TGCGCCAGCAGCTTCTCCGGGACAGACTACGAGCAGTACTTC
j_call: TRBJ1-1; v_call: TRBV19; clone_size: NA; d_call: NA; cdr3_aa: CASTRDVRGTEAFF; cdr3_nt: TGTGCCAGTACCAGGGACGTGAGGGGAACTGAAGCTTTCTTT
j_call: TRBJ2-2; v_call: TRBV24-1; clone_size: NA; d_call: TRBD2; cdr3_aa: CATSDRTAGERDTGELFF; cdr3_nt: TGTGCCACCAGTGACCGAACGGCGGGGGAAAGGGACACCGGGGAGCTGTTTTTT
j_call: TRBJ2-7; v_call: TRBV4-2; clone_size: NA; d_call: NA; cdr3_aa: CASSQGSQRRSYEQYF; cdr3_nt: TGTGCCAGCAGCCAAGGTTCACAGCGGCGCTCCTACGAGCAGTACTTC
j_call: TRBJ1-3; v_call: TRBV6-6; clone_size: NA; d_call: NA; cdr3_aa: CASSSRAESPSSSSGNTIYF; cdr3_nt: TGTGCCAGCAGCTCCCGGGCGGAAAGTCCGTCTTCGAGCTCTGGAAACACCATATATTTT
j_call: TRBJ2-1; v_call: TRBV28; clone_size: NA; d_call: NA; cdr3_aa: CASSSPGEGANEQFF; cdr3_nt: TGTGCCAGCAGTTCACCGGGAGAAGGAGCCAATGAGCAGTTCTTC